This TCR beta chain appears in the sequencing data of a study of blood T cell repertoires in COVID-19. With V trimmed by 5 bases and J by 5 bases, 14 bases remained unmatched. The CDR3 extends over 17 amino acids. CDR1 and CDR2 from the germline V gene are SQVTM and ANQGSEA. Sequenced by immunoSEQ multiplex PCR; TCRdb stores in-frame clones only, minus some. The sample has 150,000 to 200,000 clones, 70% to 90% seen once. This chain links TRBV29-1 with TRBJ2-2; 10 bases match TRBD2. The material sequenced was peripheral blood. The TCR originated in a man aged 40-50 years with active or convalescent COVID-19. The CDR3 DNA is TGCAGCGTTTACCGGACTAGCGGTCTACTGCGGACCGGGGAGCTGTTTTTT. Translating it yields CSVYRTSGLLRTGELFF.